The next 25 T cell receptor beta chains were all read from a single sample in a study of technical replicates of blood from several donors. Generated by immunoSEQ multiplex PCR, the TCRdb table keeps only in-frame clones and is missing some. The table shows around 80,000 clones, with about 95% occurring only once. The sample was T cells isolated from PBMCs. The receptors were gathered from a human donor in good health.

This chain uses TRBV9 with TRBJ1-5, with D unresolved. This CDR3 is 13 amino acids long. Trimming stripped 3 bases from V and 8 bases from J, with 12 bases between. The V gene's germline CDR1 is SGDLS and CDR2 YYNGEE. CDR3 sequence (DNA): TGTGCCAGCAGCGACAGCGGATACGAGCCCCAGCATTTT. As protein: CASSDSGYEPQHF.

The J gene is TRBJ1-1, the V gene TRBV7-9, with D tentatively TRBD1 (6 bases). V was trimmed by 1 base and J by 5 bases, leaving 11 bases between them. Germline loops: CDR1 SEHNR, CDR2 FQNEAQ (reference sequence). The CDR3 covers 14 residues. The CDR3 nucleotides read TGTGCCAGCAGCTTAGAGGGGGTGATTACTGAAGCTTTCTTT. Translation gives CASSLEGVITEAFF.

This rearrangement joins TRBV13 to TRBJ2-7; D gene uncertain. Trimming removed 0 bases at V and 2 bases at J, with 17 bases between. The length of the CDR3 is 17 residues. Germline lookup yields CDR1 PRHDT and CDR2 FYEKMQ (reference sequence). CDR3 amino acids: CASSLGLMAVETYEQYF. In DNA form, the CDR3 reads TGTGCCAGCAGCTTAGGCCTAATGGCGGTTGAGACCTACGAGCAGTACTTC.

The chain combines TRBV10-3 with TRBJ2-7; a weak D match, TRBD1 (6 bases). This CDR3 spans 13 amino acids. V was cut by 6 bases and J by 1 base, with 10 bases left in between. Germline V gives CDR1 ENHRY, CDR2 SYGVKD. The CDR3 here is CAISSGQSYEQYF. The CDR3 bases are TGTGCCATCAGCTCCGGACAGTCCTACGAGCAGTACTTC.

The chain combines TRBV4-3 with TRBJ1-3; no clear D gene. Germline CDR1 and CDR2: LGHNA and YSLEER. The V end lost 4 bases, the J end lost 1 base, and 11 bases lay between the germline ends. The CDR3 runs 15 residues. CDR3 in DNA: TGCGCCAGCAGCCCCCTCGGTCTTTCTGGAAACACCATATATTTT. Protein sequence: CASSPLGLSGNTIYF.

The chain joins TRBV29-1 to TRBJ2-5; 7 bases map to TRBD1. Germline lookup yields CDR1 SQVTM and CDR2 ANQGSEA. J was trimmed by 2 bases and V by 5 bases; bases with no gene match: 2. The CDR3 contains 12 residues. The CDR3 reads CSVMGQQETQYF. Here the CDR3 DNA reads TGCAGCGTTATGGGACAGCAAGAGACCCAGTACTTC.

V is TRBV19 and J is TRBJ2-7; D not resolved. The CDR3 runs to 13 residues. V was trimmed by 5 bases and J by 1 base, leaving 9 bases between them. Looked up from germline, CDR1 is LNHDA and CDR2 is SQIVND (reference sequence). This chain's CDR3 is CASSLRLSYEQYF. The CDR3 nucleotides read TGTGCCAGTAGTTTGCGGTTATCCTACGAGCAGTACTTC.

The count of this clone is one. The V call is TRBV30, the J call TRBJ1-4; D perhaps matches TRBD1 (6 bases). Germline V lookup: CDR1 GTSNPN, CDR2 SVGIG (reference sequence). The germline V and J ends were trimmed by 5 bases and 5 bases, with 12 bases remaining between them. This CDR3 comprises 13 residues. This chain's CDR3 is CAWGRGKNEKLFF. The CDR3 nucleotides read TGTGCCTGGGGTAGGGGGAAAAATGAAAAACTGTTTTTT. Variable domain in full (rest from reference TRBV30 and TRBJ1-4): SQTIHQWPATLVQPVGSPLSLECTVEGTSNPNLYWYRQAAGRGLQLLFYSVGIGQISSEVPQNLSASRPQDRQFILSSKKLLLSDSGFYLCAWGRGKNEKLFFGSGTQLSVL.

The rearrangement joins TRBV5-1 to TRBJ1-1; 7 nucleotides match TRBD1. Germline V gene data show CDR1 as SGHRS and CDR2 as YFSETQ. The CDR3 consists of 13 residues. V dropped 4 bases and J dropped 2; count of bases not matched to a gene: 2. The CDR3 loop reads CASSRDSNTEAFF. The CDR3 DNA follows: TGCGCCAGCAGCCGGGACAGTAACACTGAAGCTTTCTTT.

The V call is TRBV5-4, the J call TRBJ2-3; D is unresolved. The germline V gene encodes CDR1 SGHNT and CDR2 YYREEE (reference sequence). V was trimmed by 0 bases and J by 7 bases, leaving 6 bases between them. The CDR3 sequence is 12 residues long. Written as DNA, the CDR3 is TGTGCCAGCAGCTTGGACTCGAATACGCAGTATTTT. It specifies CASSLDSNTQYF.

The rearrangement uses TRBV13 and TRBJ2-6, with D maybe TRBD2 (5 bases). The V end lost 1 base, the J end lost 2 bases, and 9 bases lay between the germline ends. Germline V gene lookup returns CDR1 PRHDT and CDR2 FYEKMQ (reference sequence). The CDR3 totals 16 residues. The CDR3 DNA is TGTGCCAGCAGCTTAGCCCTAGCCCCTGGGGCCAACGTCCTGACTTTC. Protein sequence: CASSLALAPGANVLTF.

The chain employs TRBV7-9 and TRBJ2-1; D ambiguous. This CDR3 has 15 residues. In germline, CDR1 is SEHNR, CDR2 FQNEAQ (reference sequence). The V and J ends lost 5 bases and 0 bases respectively, with 11 bases between them. CDR3 amino acids: CASSPDWSSYNEQFF. The CDR3 nucleotides are TGTGCCAGCAGCCCCGACTGGAGCTCCTACAATGAGCAGTTCTTC.

The rearrangement links TRBV20-1 to TRBJ1-1; no firm D call. The V end lost 3 bases, the J end lost 4 bases, and 3 bases lay between the germline ends. Germline-derived CDR1 and CDR2 are DFQATT and SNEGSKA (reference sequence). The CDR3 is 10 amino acids. CDR3 sequence: CSASGTEAFF. The CDR3 nucleotides are TGCAGTGCTAGCGGCACTGAAGCTTTCTTT.

V is TRBV6-5 and J is TRBJ2-7, with 7 bases aligning to TRBD1. The CDR3 runs 14 residues. CDR1 and CDR2 (germline): MNHEY, SVGAGI. The V gene end was trimmed by 0 bases and the J gene end by 3 bases; junction bases not matched to a gene: 2. The CDR3 protein is CASSYSTGVYEQYF. The CDR3 region has the DNA TGTGCCAGCAGTTACTCAACAGGGGTCTACGAGCAGTACTTC.

The V gene is TRBV5-4, the J gene TRBJ2-7, with D possibly matching TRBD2 (5 bases). Germline V gives CDR1 SGHNT, CDR2 YYREEE (reference sequence). CDR3 length: 11 amino acids. The ends were cut back, 7 bases at V and 5 bases at J, with 10 bases in the middle. CDR3 protein: CASGGMDEQYF. The CDR3 nucleotides read TGTGCCAGCGGAGGAATGGACGAGCAGTACTTC.

The V call is TRBV7-9, the J call TRBJ2-3; D not certain. CDR1 and CDR2 from the germline V gene are SEHNR and FQNEAQ (reference sequence). The ends were cut back, 1 base at V and 7 bases at J, with 9 bases in the middle. The CDR3 length is 13 residues. The CDR3 DNA reads as TGTGCCAGCAGCTTAGTAGTGGGCCATACGCAGTATTTT. Its translation: CASSLVVGHTQYF.

The chain's CDR3 is CASIDRTSYNEQFF. The DNA for the CDR3 is TGTGCCAGCATTGACAGAACCTCCTACAATGAGCAGTTCTTC. The chain joins TRBV6-6 to TRBJ2-1; maybe TRBD1 (5 bases). V dropped 7 bases and J dropped 0 bases, with 10 bases sitting between them. The CDR3 is 14 amino acids. Germline V gene sequence: CDR1 MNHNY, CDR2 SVGAGI (reference sequence).

This chain joins TRBV19 and TRBJ2-6; TRBD2 matches 12 bases. The CDR3 is 17 amino acids. Germline assignment: CDR1 LNHDA and CDR2 SQIVND (reference sequence). V trimming: 7 bases; J trimming: 3 bases; junction bases outside the gene matches: 7. The CDR3 nucleotides read TGTGCCAGTACCAGACTAGCGGGAGAGGGTGGGGCCAACGTCCTGACTTTC. Residues: CASTRLAGEGGANVLTF. The whole variable domain, filled in from reference TRBV19 and TRBJ2-6, reads DGGITQSPKYLFRKEGQNVTLSCEQNLNHDAMYWYRQDPGQGLRLIYYSQIVNDFQKGDIAEGYSVSREKKESFPLTVTSAQKNPTAFYLCASTRLAGEGGANVLTFGAGSRLTVL.

This chain links TRBV19 with TRBJ2-2, with D unresolved. V was pared by 2 bases and J by 7 bases, with 8 bases between. The CDR3 has 13 residues. CDR1 is LNHDA, CDR2 SQIVND, per germline (reference sequence). In DNA, the CDR3 is TGTGCCAGTAGTATAAGCACCGGCGGGGAGCTGTTTTTT. Protein product: CASSISTGGELFF.

This clone turned up a few times. V is TRBV5-1 and J is TRBJ1-1, with 7 bases that match TRBD1. The germline CDR1 and CDR2 sequences are SGHRS and YFSETQ. V lost 4 bases and J lost 4; bases outside the gene matches: 4. The CDR3 spans 13 residues. The CDR3 reads CASSENRGTEAFF. The DNA for the CDR3 is TGCGCCAGCAGCGAAAACAGGGGCACTGAAGCTTTCTTT. Full variable domain (missing parts from reference TRBV5-1 and TRBJ1-1): KAGVTQTPRYLIKTRGQQVTLSCSPISGHRSVSWYQQTPGQGLQFLFEYFSETQRNKGNFPGRFSGRQFSNSRSEMNVSTLELGDSALYLCASSENRGTEAFFGQGTRLTVV.

V and J are TRBV5-8 and TRBJ2-7, with TRBD2 as a possible D gene (6 bases). V was cut by 5 bases and J by 0 bases, with 12 bases left in between. This CDR3 has 14 amino acids. Germline CDR1 SGHTS, CDR2 YDEGEE. This chain's CDR3 is CASRSFGGSYEQYF. CDR3 sequence (DNA): TGTGCCAGCAGATCCTTCGGGGGCTCCTACGAGCAGTACTTC.

The J gene is TRBJ1-4, the V gene TRBV28, with TRBD1 matching over 8 bases. With V trimmed by 6 bases and J by 8 bases, 8 bases remained unmatched. Germline lookup yields CDR1 MDHEN and CDR2 SYDVKM. The CDR3 is 14 amino acids. CDR3 amino acids: CASSLTGEGEKLFF. The CDR3 DNA reads as TGTGCCAGCAGCCTGACAGGGGAGGGCGAAAAACTGTTTTTT.

The chain's CDR3 is CASSRLTGRDGYTF. The DNA for the CDR3 is TGTGCCAGCAGCCGCCTGACAGGTCGGGATGGCTACACCTTC. The rearrangement uses TRBV11-2 and TRBJ1-2, with D possibly TRBD1 on 6 matching bases. Germline loops: CDR1 SGHAT, CDR2 FQNNGV. The CDR3 is 14 residues long. V was clipped by 5 bases and J by 6 bases, with 16 bases between them. Full variable domain (missing parts from reference TRBV11-2 and TRBJ1-2): EAGVAQSPRYKIIEKRQSVAFWCNPISGHATLYWYQQILGQGPKLLIQFQNNGVVDDSQLPKDRFSAERLKGVDSTLKIQPAKLEDSAVYLCASSRLTGRDGYTFGSGTRLTVV.

This clone has only one observation. The gene calls are TRBV9 and TRBJ2-2, with 14 nucleotides matching TRBD2. V trimming: 3 bases; J trimming: 6 bases; junction bases outside the gene matches: 7. In germline, CDR1 is SGDLS, CDR2 YYNGEE. There are 17 residues in the CDR3. CDR3 coding DNA: TGTGCCAGCAGCGCCGGGACTAGCGGGAGTATCGCCGGGGAGCTGTTTTTT. It yields the protein CASSAGTSGSIAGELFF. The variable domain in full, completed from reference TRBV9 and TRBJ2-2, reads DSGVTQTPKHLITATGQRVTLRCSPRSGDLSVYWYQQSLDQGLQFLIQYYNGEERAKGNILERFSAQQFPDLHSELNLSSLELGDSALYFCASSAGTSGSIAGELFFGEGSRLTVL.

This chain links TRBV13 with TRBJ1-3; D uncertain. V lost 4 bases and J 4 bases, leaving 11 bases between the germline ends. Germline CDR1 reads PRHDT; CDR2 reads FYEKMQ (reference sequence). The CDR3 runs to 14 residues. CDR3 in amino acids: CASSSHNPGNTIYF. The CDR3, as DNA: TGTGCCAGCAGCTCGCACAATCCCGGAAACACCATATATTTT.